The sequence of this TCR beta chain was determined in a study of T cell changes during pregnancy in multiple sclerosis. The CDR3 totals 15 residues. Germline trimming cut 4 bases from V and 0 bases from J; bases unmatched to any gene: 4. Per germline, CDR1 ENHRY and CDR2 SYGVKD. Using immunoSEQ multiplex PCR, the repertoire was profiled, and TCRdb retains in-frame clones only, with some absent. The table shows tens of thousands of clones, with approximately 92% occurring only once. This specimen consisted of CD4+ T cells from peripheral blood mononuclear cells, obtained in the second trimester of pregnancy. V is TRBV10-3 and J is TRBJ2-3; 7 nucleotides agree with TRBD2. The source of this sequence is a female donor in good health, enrolled as a control in a pregnancy study. In DNA, the CDR3 is TGTGCCATCAGTGTGGTTAGCGGGAGCACAGATACGCAGTATTTT. Translated: CAISVVSGSTDTQYF.